These T cell receptor beta chains were read from a single sample in a study of T cell repertoires in cytomegalovirus infection. TCRdb passed the reads through MiXCR, listing each CDR3 protein once. Here the sample spans about 360,000 distinct CDR3 sequences, around a sixth being singletons. The sequenced material came from PBMCs. These receptors were collected from a human donor in good health (CMV status not recorded). Some clones in this sample may be carry-over from other donors' samples. CDR3s include the opening cysteine and the closing phenylalanine or tryptophan. The D gene is left open where the match is weak. Not all rows give a size; the values are once, few, many and, for expanded clones, a class.

V gene	clone size	CDR3 length	D gene	J gene	CDR3 protein	CDR3 DNA
TRBV7-9	many	15	-	TRBJ1-1	CASSLYGGGNTEAFF	TGTGCCAGCAGCTTATATGGCGGGGGAAACACTGAAGCTTTCTTT
TRBV7-2	many	16	-	TRBJ2-7	CASSLGWDFLSYEQYF	TGTGCCAGCAGCTTAGGGTGGGACTTCCTCTCCTACGAGCAGTACTTC
TRBV6-2/TRBV6-3	-	14	TRBD2	TRBJ2-1	CASSYLLAGGRSFF	TGTGCCAGCAGTTACCTGCTAGCGGGAGGGCGTTCGTTCTTC
TRBV6-2/TRBV6-3	-	16	-	TRBJ2-7	CASSLPWVRNSYEQYF	TGTGCCAGCAGTTTACCCTGGGTTCGAAACTCCTACGAGCAGTACTTC
TRBV2	-	11	-	TRBJ2-7	CASGESYEQYF	TGTGCCAGCGGGGAATCCTACGAGCAGTACTTC
TRBV7-2	few	16	TRBD2	TRBJ2-1	CASSSRGLAGGGEQFF	TGTGCCAGCAGCTCTAGGGGGCTAGCGGGAGGTGGTGAGCAGTTCTTC
TRBV12-3/TRBV12-4	-	15	TRBD2	TRBJ2-1	CASIPGLAGVGEQFF	TGTGCCAGCATCCCGGGACTAGCGGGAGTCGGCGAGCAGTTCTTC
TRBV7-2	many	16	TRBD1	TRBJ1-2	CASSLAGGQQPYGYTF	TGTGCCAGCAGCTTAGCAGGGGGACAGCAGCCCTATGGCTACACCTTC
TRBV12-5	-	17	-	TRBJ1-2	CASGLRYPGTLNKGYTF	TGTGCTAGTGGTTTGCGGTACCCCGGGACTCTAAACAAAGGCTACACCTTC
TRBV5-4	few	14	-	TRBJ1-1	CASSSRGVNTEAFF	TGTGCCAGCAGCTCACGAGGGGTGAACACTGAAGCTTTCTTT
TRBV19	few	16	-	TRBJ1-5	CASTPVAGRSNQPQHF	TGTGCCAGTACCCCGGTGGCAGGGAGGAGCAATCAGCCCCAGCATTTT
TRBV4-3	-	14	TRBD1	TRBJ2-3	CASSQTGVSDTQYF	TGCGCCAGCAGCCAAACAGGGGTGTCAGATACGCAGTATTTT
TRBV4-3	few	16	-	TRBJ1-4	CASSQASTDPNEKLFF	TGCGCCAGCAGCCAAGCATCGACCGACCCGAATGAAAAACTGTTTTTT
TRBV7-2	many	13	-	TRBJ1-2	CASSLTRSYGYTF	TGTGCCAGCAGCTTGACCCGAAGCTATGGCTACACCTTC
TRBV4-3	-	19	TRBD2	TRBJ2-3	CASSQGTPIGTSVSDTQYF	TGCGCCAGCAGCCAAGGAACCCCCATCGGGACTAGCGTTTCAGATACGCAGTATTTT
TRBV12-3/TRBV12-4	many	11	-	TRBJ1-1	CASEGGHEAFF	TGTGCCAGTGAAGGCGGACATGAGGCTTTCTTT
TRBV6-8	-	16	-	TRBJ2-7	CASSYEGTPCSKEQYF	TGTGCCAGCAGTTACGAAGGGACCCCATGCTCGAAGGAGCAGTACTTC
TRBV27	many	22	TRBD1	TRBJ1-6	CASSLFLSRPGQRIFEGSPLHF	TGTGCCAGCAGTTTATTTCTTTCGCGTCCGGGACAGAGGATTTTCGAGGGGTCACCCCTCCACTTT
TRBV4-1	few	16	TRBD1	TRBJ1-2	CASSLNTGTATYGYTF	TGCGCCAGCAGCCTTAACACCGGGACAGCGACGTATGGCTACACCTTC
TRBV7-2	-	13	-	TRBJ1-6	CASSLAYASPLHF	TGTGCCAGCAGCTTAGCTTACGCATCACCCCTCCACTTT
TRBV12-3/TRBV12-4	many	12	-	TRBJ1-2	CASSLRGSGYTF	TGTGCCAGCAGTTTGCGAGGGAGCGGCTACACCTTC
TRBV7-2	many	19	-	TRBJ1-3	CASSLVVGQRAYSGNTIYF	TGTGCCAGCAGCTTAGTCGTCGGACAGCGAGCTTACTCTGGAAACACCATATATTTT
TRBV3-1	few	14	-	TRBJ2-3	CASRDFTRGDTQYF	TGTGCCAGCAGGGACTTCACCAGGGGAGATACGCAGTATTTT
TRBV7-2	-	14	-	TRBJ2-1	CASSLDPLEDEQFF	TGTGCCAGCAGCTTAGATCCCCTTGAGGATGAGCAGTTCTTC
TRBV6-2/TRBV6-3	many	15	-	TRBJ2-1	CASSYSGAAYNEQFF	TGTGCCAGCAGTTACTCGGGGGCAGCTTACAATGAGCAGTTCTTC
TRBV2	-	15	TRBD1	TRBJ2-1	CASLRDRGSYNEQFF	TGTGCCAGCCTAAGGGACAGGGGGTCCTACAATGAGCAGTTCTTC
TRBV7-9	few	14	TRBD1	TRBJ2-7	CASSPSGTGYEQYF	TGTGCCAGCAGCCCCTCCGGGACAGGCTACGAGCAGTACTTC
TRBV5-6	-	14	-	TRBJ1-2	CASSFASGLNGYTF	TGTGCCAGCAGCTTTGCATCGGGGCTAAATGGCTACACCTTC
TRBV6-2/TRBV6-3	few	15	TRBD2	TRBJ2-5	CASSYTGTSGETQYF	TGTGCCAGCAGTTATACCGGGACTAGCGGTGAGACCCAGTACTTC
TRBV9	-	14	TRBD2	TRBJ2-1	CASSVSGGAVEQFF	TGTGCCAGCAGCGTTAGCGGGGGGGCCGTCGAGCAGTTCTTC
TRBV27	once	15	TRBD1	TRBJ1-5	CASSSLGQGNQPQHF	TGTGCCAGCAGTTCCCTCGGACAGGGCAATCAGCCCCAGCATTTT
TRBV2	few	14	-	TRBJ1-1	CASSGALRNTEAFF	TGTGCCAGCAGTGGAGCCCTCAGGAACACTGAAGCTTTCTTT
TRBV7-9	-	15	TRBD2	TRBJ2-3	CASSPRGVLPDTQYF	TGTGCCAGCAGCCCTCGGGGGGTCCTACCCGATACGCAGTATTTT
TRBV12-3/TRBV12-4	many	14	-	TRBJ1-1	CASLSRTSSTEAFF	TGTGCCAGCTTATCAAGGACAAGTTCCACTGAAGCTTTCTTT
TRBV20-1	few	14	-	TRBJ1-4	CSARDHGASEKLFF	TGCAGTGCTAGAGATCATGGGGCAAGTGAAAAACTGTTTTTT
TRBV20-1	once	12	-	TRBJ2-3	CSADDKTDTQYF	TGCAGTGCTGATGACAAAACAGATACGCAGTATTTT
TRBV7-8	many	15	-	TRBJ2-1	CASSFRASSYNEQFF	TGTGCCAGCAGCTTCAGGGCCAGCTCCTACAATGAGCAGTTCTTC
TRBV20-1	-	14	-	TRBJ1-5	CSVGKGNSNQPQHF	TGCAGTGTTGGGAAGGGTAATAGCAATCAGCCCCAGCATTTT
TRBV28	many	14	-	TRBJ2-1	CASRRTDLYNEQFF	TGTGCCAGCAGGCGGACAGACCTCTACAATGAGCAGTTCTTC
TRBV6-1	many	15	TRBD1	TRBJ2-4	CASSRPGQGGNIQYF	TGTGCCAGCTCCCGCCCAGGACAGGGAGGTAACATTCAGTACTTC
TRBV6-2/TRBV6-3	few	13	TRBD2	TRBJ2-5	CASSPSGLETQYF	TGTGCCAGCAGTCCTAGCGGGTTGGAGACCCAGTACTTC
TRBV30	-	14	TRBD1	TRBJ1-2	CAWRGTGPNYGYTF	TGTGCCTGGAGGGGGACAGGGCCTAACTATGGCTACACCTTC
TRBV7-2	many	13	-	TRBJ1-2	CASSPGRSYGYTF	TGTGCCAGCAGCCCGGGGCGCAGCTATGGCTACACCTTC
TRBV7-8	many	14	-	TRBJ1-1	CASSTKRSNTEAFF	TGTGCCAGCAGCACGAAACGGAGTAACACTGAAGCTTTCTTT
TRBV5-4	few	13	-	TRBJ2-7	CASSLAGLYEQYF	TGTGCCAGCAGCTTGGCGGGCCTTTATGAGCAGTACTTC
TRBV7-2	once	14	-	TRBJ2-7	CASSLGPSGYEQYF	TGTGCCAGCAGCTTAGGACCGAGCGGGTACGAGCAGTACTTC
TRBV5-5	few	12	-	TRBJ2-1	CASSLSNSKRFF	TGTGCCAGCAGCTTGTCGAATTCCAAGCGGTTCTTC
TRBV6-5	-	11	-	TRBJ2-1	CASSNSREQFF	TGTGCCAGCAGCAATAGCAGGGAGCAGTTCTTC
TRBV20-1	-	15	TRBD1	TRBJ1-6	CSASGPGQSNSPLHF	TGCAGTGCTAGTGGGCCGGGACAGAGTAATTCACCCCTCCACTTT
TRBV18	few	15	-	TRBJ2-1	CASSPEGGSYNEQFF	TGTGCCAGCTCTCCGGAAGGCGGCTCCTACAATGAGCAGTTCTTC
TRBV14	-	15	TRBD1	TRBJ1-1	CASSRWRTGGLDAFF	TGTGCCAGCAGCCGATGGAGGACAGGGGGATTGGATGCTTTCTTT
TRBV23-1	few	13	TRBD1	TRBJ2-7	CATRDRGKDEQYF	TGCGCCACCAGGGACAGGGGTAAGGACGAGCAGTACTTC
TRBV7-8	-	18	-	TRBJ1-2	CASSLLSGREWSMYGYTF	TGTGCCAGCAGCTTATTGAGCGGCAGGGAGTGGTCTATGTATGGCTACACCTTC
TRBV5-6	-	15	-	TRBJ2-1	CASSHHLRSYNEQFF	TGTGCCAGCAGCCACCACCTCCGCTCCTACAATGAGCAGTTCTTC
TRBV7-8	many	14	TRBD1	TRBJ1-1	CASRRTGGGTEAFF	TGTGCCAGCAGACGGACAGGGGGAGGCACTGAAGCTTTCTTT
TRBV7-2	many	17	TRBD2	TRBJ2-3	CASSLTSTSGVANTQYF	TGTGCCAGCAGCTTAACGTCTACTAGCGGGGTGGCAAATACGCAGTATTTT
TRBV29-1	few	14	-	TRBJ1-1	CSVGGGTMNTEAFF	TGCAGCGTTGGTGGAGGGACTATGAACACTGAAGCTTTCTTT
TRBV12-3/TRBV12-4	-	14	-	TRBJ2-1	CASSPRNPYNEQFF	TGTGCCAGCAGTCCTCGTAACCCTTACAATGAGCAGTTCTTC
TRBV7-9	many	17	-	TRBJ2-3	CASSLERQGSATDTQYF	TGTGCCAGCAGCTTAGAACGGCAGGGGTCAGCCACAGATACGCAGTATTTT